This TCR beta chain stems from a study of blood T cell repertoires in COVID-19. Background on the study: Samples came from the United States, Italy and Spain, spanning acute and convalescent COVID-19. PBMCs, B-cell-depleted T cells, or T cells were the source of the cDNA or gDNA that made up the material.

CDR1 and CDR2 from the germline V gene are SGHVS and FQNEAQ. V shed 5 bases, J shed 0 bases, and the junction held 11 bases outside the gene matches. The length of the CDR3 is 17 residues. Repertoires were generated with immunoSEQ multiplex PCR, while TCRdb's copy carries only in-frame clones and drops some. Of roughly 400,000 clones in the sample, around 90% were seen once. This chain uses TRBV7-8 with TRBJ2-3; 7 positions match TRBD1. Material for sequencing was PBMCs or T cells enriched from blood (not recorded which). This TCR was sampled from a woman in her thirties or forties with acute COVID-19. CDR3 loop: CASSPRLGQASTDTQYF. The CDR3 nucleotides read TGTGCCAGCAGCCCCAGATTAGGACAGGCTAGCACAGATACGCAGTATTTT. Drawing the rest from reference TRBV7-8 and TRBJ2-3, the complete variable domain is GAGVSQSPRYKVAKRGQDVALRCDPISGHVSLFWYQQALGQGPEFLTYFQNEAQLDKSGLPSDRFFAERPEGSVSTLKIQRTQQEDSAVYLCASSPRLGQASTDTQYFGPGTRLTVL.